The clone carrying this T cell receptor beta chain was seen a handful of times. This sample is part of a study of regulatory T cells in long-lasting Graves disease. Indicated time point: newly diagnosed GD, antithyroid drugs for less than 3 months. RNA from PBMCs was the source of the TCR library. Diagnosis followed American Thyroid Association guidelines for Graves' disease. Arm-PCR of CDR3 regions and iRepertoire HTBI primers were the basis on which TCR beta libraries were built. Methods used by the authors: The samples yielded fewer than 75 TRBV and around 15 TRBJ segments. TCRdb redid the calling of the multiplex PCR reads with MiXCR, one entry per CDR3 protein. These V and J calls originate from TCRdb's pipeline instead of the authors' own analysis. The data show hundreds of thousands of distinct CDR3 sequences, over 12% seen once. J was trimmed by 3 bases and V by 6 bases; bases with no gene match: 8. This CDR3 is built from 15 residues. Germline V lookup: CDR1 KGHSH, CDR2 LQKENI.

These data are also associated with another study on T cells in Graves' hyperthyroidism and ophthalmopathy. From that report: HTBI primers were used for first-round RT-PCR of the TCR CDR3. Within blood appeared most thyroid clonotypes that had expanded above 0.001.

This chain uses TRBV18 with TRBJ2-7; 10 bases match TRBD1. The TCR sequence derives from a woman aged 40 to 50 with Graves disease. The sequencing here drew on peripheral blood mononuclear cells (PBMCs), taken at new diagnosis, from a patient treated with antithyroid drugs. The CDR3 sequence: CASSPAGTGVYEQYF. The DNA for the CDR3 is TGTGCCAGCTCCCCAGCCGGGACAGGGGTCTACGAGCAGTACTTC.